This TCR beta chain originates from a study of CD8+ T cells in alopecia areata. Study-level results: Numerous clones, expanded in lesions, remained in scalp and blood during tofacitinib.

CDR3 length equals 15 residues. Germline values: CDR1 MNHNS, CDR2 SASEGT. V shed 2 bases and J shed 1 base, with 11 bases lying between them. RNA was extracted and reverse transcribed into cDNA as the sequencing template. Produced via immunoSEQ multiplex PCR; TCRdb's table is partial and in-frame only. The data contain about 200,000 clones, approximately 57% of them singletons. Described treatment: oral pan-JAK inhibitor, 5-10 mg twice daily. As for this clone: The antigen is undetermined.

Specimen: CD4+ T cells sorted from blood, collected at week 4, from a patient treated with tofacitinib. The clonotype was recovered from a human donor with alopecia areata. V and J are TRBV6-1 and TRBJ1-1, with D unresolved. This CDR3 reads CASSEMSDANTEAFF. The DNA of the CDR3 is TGTGCCAGCAGTGAAATGAGCGACGCGAACACTGAAGCTTTCTTT.